This T cell receptor beta chain was recorded in a study of cytomegalovirus exposure and HLA in healthy donors. The PCR ran on 60 Vbeta and 13 Jbeta primers. Measured with immunoSEQ multiplex PCR; TCRdb has only the in-frame clones, and not every one. In the table there are around 130,000 clones, around 77% of which are singletons. The germline V gene encodes CDR1 MDHEN and CDR2 SYDVKM. The CDR3 sequence is 16 residues long. The V gene lost 3 bases and the J gene lost 4 bases, with 16 bases spanning the gap. The sample consisted of PBMCs. The chain is built from TRBV28 and TRBJ1-5; D is perhaps TRBD1 (5 bases). This sequence originates from a woman aged 60-70 years in good health and CMV-seronegative. The CDR3 loop is CASSFRGLFGNQPQHF. The CDR3 DNA is TGTGCCAGCAGTTTTAGGGGACTTTTTGGGAATCAGCCCCAGCATTTT.